Following are 31 T cell receptor beta chains from one sample sequenced in a study of T cell changes during pregnancy in multiple sclerosis. Produced via immunoSEQ multiplex PCR; TCRdb's table is partial and in-frame only. The table shows around 55,000 clones, with about 92% occurring only once. Sequenced material: CD8+ T cells from peripheral blood mononuclear cells, taken in the second trimester of pregnancy. The receptors shown here come from a female donor with multiple sclerosis, enrolled in a pregnancy study.

This clone was recorded once. V and J are TRBV6-6 and TRBJ2-3; 7 bases align to TRBD1. Germline V gene sequence: CDR1 MNHNY, CDR2 SVGAGI (reference sequence). This CDR3 has 16 residues. V shed 3 bases, J shed 3 bases, and the junction held 9 bases outside the gene matches. The CDR3 here is CASSYPTGVWTDTQYF. In nucleotides, the CDR3 is TGTGCCAGCAGTTATCCAACAGGGGTATGGACAGATACGCAGTATTTT.

The V call is TRBV6-1, the J call TRBJ1-5; D not resolved. Germline lookup yields CDR1 MNHNS and CDR2 SASEGT. The CDR3 contains 14 residues. Trimming left V 4 bases short and J 1 base short, with 8 bases between. In nucleotides, the CDR3 is TGTGCCAGCAGTGTTTACACCAGCAATCAGCCCCAGCATTTT. This encodes CASSVYTSNQPQHF.

The chain combines TRBV28 with TRBJ1-5, with a weak D call TRBD1 (5 bases). CDR1 and CDR2 from the germline V gene are MDHEN and SYDVKM. This CDR3 contains 14 residues. V was cut by 6 bases and J by 4 bases, with 13 bases left in between. As DNA, the CDR3 is TGTGCCAGCAGACCGACAGTCTCGAATCAGCCCCAGCATTTT. Translating it yields CASRPTVSNQPQHF.

The gene calls are TRBV7-9 and TRBJ2-4; D unclear. The V end was cut by 5 bases, the J end by 1 base, with 15 bases between. The CDR3 extends over 16 amino acids. The germline CDR1 and CDR2 sequences are SEHNR and FQNEAQ (reference sequence). For the CDR3, the DNA is TGTGCCAGCAGCCCAGGAACGCTTGGGGCCAAAAACATTCAGTACTTC. It translates to CASSPGTLGAKNIQYF.

This CDR3 reads CASSQEGTGVFSYNEQFF. CDR3 DNA: TGTGCCAGCAGCCAGGAGGGGACAGGGGTATTTTCCTACAATGAGCAGTTCTTC. This chain connects TRBV4-2 to TRBJ2-1; 10 positions match TRBD1. The CDR3 has 18 residues. Trimming took 3 bases from V and 1 from J; bases not matched to a gene: 9. Germline V gene data show CDR1 as LGHNA and CDR2 as YNFKEQ.

This clone was recorded only once. The chain employs TRBV11-3 and TRBJ2-1, with D maybe TRBD2 (7 bases). The ends were cut back, 6 bases at V and 5 bases at J, with 23 bases in the middle. Per germline, CDR1 SGHNT and CDR2 YENEEA. CDR3 length: 17 residues. In DNA, the CDR3 is TGTGCCAGCAGTCCTAAGCGTGGGGGGCTAGCGGACAATGAGCAGTTCTTC. Protein product: CASSPKRGGLADNEQFF.

The CDR3, as DNA: TGTGCCAGCAGTGGGACTAGCGAAGATACGCAGTATTTT. This sequence encodes CASSGTSEDTQYF. The rearrangement uses TRBV6-4 and TRBJ2-3, with 9 bases matching TRBD2. Per the germline V gene, CDR1 is MRHNA and CDR2 is SNTAGT. After removal of 4 bases from V and 5 bases from J, the junction contained 1 base not matched to a gene. There are 13 residues in the CDR3.

The chain links TRBV27 to TRBJ1-1, with a tentative D call TRBD1 (5 bases). Germline assignment: CDR1 MNHEY and CDR2 SMNVEV (reference sequence). The CDR3 loop spans 12 amino acids. The V and J ends lost 5 bases and 3 bases respectively, with 7 bases between them. The CDR3 coding sequence is TGTGCCAGCAGTACAGGCTACACTGAAGCTTTCTTT. Encoded protein: CASSTGYTEAFF.

The chain combines TRBV10-2 with TRBJ2-5, with TRBD1 as a possible D gene (6 bases). The CDR3 has 12 residues. Germline assignment: CDR1 WSHSY and CDR2 SAAADI. With 7 bases removed from V and 13 bases from J, the gap between germline ends came to 19 bases. The CDR3 nucleotides read TGCGCCAGCAAGGGCCCAGGGGCCACGGTGTACTTC. Translated, it gives CASKGPGATVYF.

This clone appeared once. This sequence joins TRBV11-2 and TRBJ2-3; 10 bases match TRBD2. The junction had 6 bases not matched to a gene; V was cut back by 1 base and J by 5 bases. Germline loops: CDR1 SGHAT, CDR2 FQNNGV. This CDR3 is built from 16 residues. The CDR3 nucleotides are TGTGCCAGCAGCTTAGGAAACCGACTAGCGGGAGATACGCAGTATTTT. This encodes CASSLGNRLAGDTQYF.

The rearrangement uses TRBV27 and TRBJ2-7; the match to TRBD2 covers 8 bases. Germline lookup yields CDR1 MNHEY and CDR2 SMNVEV (reference sequence). V shed 8 bases and J 10 bases; nucleotides not matched to a gene: 10. The CDR3 is 12 amino acids. This CDR3 reads CASRGGHPLQYF. The CDR3 nucleotides are TGTGCCAGCCGGGGGGGGCACCCTCTCCAGTACTTC.

This rearrangement joins TRBV4-3 to TRBJ2-2; perhaps TRBD1 as D (6 bases). The germline CDR1 and CDR2 sequences are LGHNA and YSLEER. The CDR3 spans 15 residues. Between the trimmed V and J ends, which lost 3 bases and 2 bases, there was a span of 10 bases. The CDR3 region is CASSHDRRNTGELFF. The CDR3 DNA is TGCGCCAGCAGCCACGACAGGAGAAACACCGGGGAGCTGTTTTTT.

The chain uses TRBV18 and TRBJ2-3; the match to TRBD1 covers 10 bases. With V trimmed by 2 bases and J by 3 bases, 11 bases remained unmatched. Germline V gene data show CDR1 as KGHSH and CDR2 as LQKENI. The CDR3 is 18 residues long. The CDR3 loop is CASSPRTRDRGLTDTQYF. CDR3 coding DNA: TGTGCCAGCTCACCAAGAACACGGGACAGGGGCTTAACAGATACGCAGTATTTT.

This sequence joins TRBV4-1 and TRBJ2-5; D is ambiguous. The CDR3 runs 14 residues. Germline V CDR1 and CDR2: MGHRA, YSYEKL. The V gene lost 0 bases and the J gene lost 2 bases, with 7 bases spanning the gap. The CDR3 sequence is CASSQDNLQETQYF. DNA of the CDR3: TGCGCCAGCAGCCAAGATAATCTACAAGAGACCCAGTACTTC.

V and J are TRBV7-3 and TRBJ2-1; TRBD2 is a possible D gene (5 bases). V gave up 3 bases and J gave up 4 bases, with 7 bases separating them. This CDR3 contains 13 residues. The germline V gene has CDR1 SGHTA and CDR2 FQGTGA. The CDR3 bases are TGTGCCAGCAGCTTTACTAGATACAATGAGCAGTTCTTC. Protein sequence: CASSFTRYNEQFF.

V gene TRBV9 combines with J gene TRBJ2-1; TRBD1 might be the D (5 bases). The CDR3 has 13 amino acids. V gave up 4 bases and J gave up 7 bases, with 12 bases separating them. CDR1 is SGDLS, CDR2 YYNGEE, per germline. This CDR3 is CASSQIRGNEQFF. The CDR3 DNA reads as TGTGCCAGCAGCCAGATAAGGGGAAATGAGCAGTTCTTC.

In its sample, this clone was seen once. The chain has TRBV6-6 and TRBJ2-5, with D unclear. The CDR3 spans 14 residues. Per the germline V gene, CDR1 is MNHNY and CDR2 is SVGAGI (reference sequence). Trimming left V 2 bases short and J 5 bases short, with 12 bases between. The CDR3 DNA follows: TGTGCCAGCAGTTACACCGGGTTCCAGGAGACCCAGTACTTC. It codes for CASSYTGFQETQYF.

DNA of the CDR3: TGTGCCAGCAGTTACTCGGCAGGGCCTGGCGAGCAGTACTTC. It specifies CASSYSAGPGEQYF. The gene calls are TRBV6-5 and TRBJ2-7, with TRBD1 as a possible D gene (5 bases). Germline V CDR1 and CDR2: MNHEY, SVGAGI. V was cut by 0 bases and J by 6 bases, with 12 bases left in between. The CDR3 covers 14 residues.

This chain uses TRBV7-2 with TRBJ1-4; 8 positions match TRBD1. V was pared by 4 bases and J by 5 bases, with 9 bases of the junction left unmatched. CDR3 size: 16 residues. The germline V gene encodes CDR1 SGHTA and CDR2 FQGNSA. In DNA form, the CDR3 reads TGTGCCAGCAGCTACGGACAGGGCAAGGGAAATGAAAAACTGTTTTTT. This gives the protein CASSYGQGKGNEKLFF.

This clone appeared a single time. The rearrangement uses TRBV7-6 and TRBJ1-4, with D perhaps matching TRBD1 (5 bases). Deletions cut 2 bases from V and 4 bases from J, with 11 bases between. Germline CDR1 SGHVS, CDR2 FNYEAQ. The CDR3 consists of 15 residues. The CDR3 loop reads CASSLRQDNNEKLFF. CDR3 DNA: TGTGCCAGCAGCTTAAGGCAGGACAATAATGAAAAACTGTTTTTT.

CDR3 nucleotides: TGTGCCACCAGCAGAGATAGGACAGGGGCGGATGGAAACACCATATATTTT. Residues: CATSRDRTGADGNTIYF. J is TRBJ1-3 and V is TRBV15, with 9 positions matching TRBD1. This CDR3 has 17 residues. V gave up 0 bases and J gave up 3 bases; unmatched junction bases: 6. Germline CDR1 LNHNV, CDR2 YYDKDF (reference sequence).

The chain uses TRBV27 and TRBJ1-1; D is perhaps TRBD1 (6 bases). Looked up from germline, CDR1 is MNHEY and CDR2 is SMNVEV (reference sequence). V shed 5 bases and J shed 2 bases, with 18 bases lying between them. The CDR3 is 16 amino acids. The CDR3 nucleotides read TGTGCCAGCAGTCCCTACAGGGCGACCTACAACACTGAAGCTTTCTTT. Protein sequence: CASSPYRATYNTEAFF.

This chain links TRBV7-2 with TRBJ2-3; no firm D call. V lost 5 bases to trimming and J lost 6 bases, with 12 bases between them. This CDR3 spans 13 amino acids. Germline loops: CDR1 SGHTA, CDR2 FQGNSA. This CDR3 is CASSTPTWDTQYF. DNA of the CDR3: TGTGCCAGCAGCACCCCTACCTGGGATACGCAGTATTTT.

The V and J genes are TRBV5-4 and TRBJ2-2; 13 bases match TRBD2. The CDR3 spans 15 residues. V shed 2 bases and J 6 bases; nucleotides not matched to a gene: 1. The germline V gene has CDR1 SGHNT and CDR2 YYREEE (reference sequence). The CDR3 nucleotides are TGTGCCAGCAGCTTACTAGCGGGGGGGCCCGGGGAGCTGTTTTTT. Translation gives CASSLLAGGPGELFF.

In its sample, this clone was seen once. V usage is TRBV4-2 and J usage is TRBJ2-3; D remains ambiguous. There are 14 residues in the CDR3. Germline V lookup: CDR1 LGHNA, CDR2 YNFKEQ. V lost 2 bases to trimming and J lost 1 base, with 7 bases between them. The CDR3 loop reads CASSQLEGTDTQYF. The CDR3 DNA reads TGTGCCAGCAGCCAACTAGAGGGCACAGATACGCAGTATTTT.

This sequence joins TRBV5-1 and TRBJ2-2; 9 nucleotides line up with TRBD2. Germline V lookup: CDR1 SGHRS, CDR2 YFSETQ. The CDR3 has 16 amino acids. J lost 3 bases, V lost 0 bases, and 3 bases had no gene match. The CDR3 reads CASSLVVAGDTGELFF. DNA of the CDR3: TGCGCCAGCAGCTTGGTGGTAGCGGGAGACACCGGGGAGCTGTTTTTT.

CDR3 in amino acids: CASAPPGIISYEQYF. As DNA, the CDR3 is TGTGCCAGCGCCCCCCCGGGAATCATCTCCTACGAGCAGTACTTC. The chain joins TRBV7-9 to TRBJ2-7; perhaps TRBD2 as D (5 bases). The germline V gene encodes CDR1 SEHNR and CDR2 FQNEAQ (reference sequence). V dropped 8 bases and J dropped 0 bases, with 17 bases sitting between them. This CDR3 has 15 residues.

J is TRBJ2-1 and V is TRBV27, with TRBD2 matching 9 bases. Germline-derived CDR1 and CDR2 are MNHEY and SMNVEV (reference sequence). The CDR3 loop spans 17 amino acids. The junction had 9 bases not matched to a gene; V was cut back by 4 bases and J by 2 bases. The CDR3 nucleotides read TGTGCCAGCAGTTCCCCCCAGGCGGGAGGGCCCTACAATGAGCAGTTCTTC. It translates to CASSSPQAGGPYNEQFF.

This chain connects TRBV9 to TRBJ2-7; possibly TRBD2 for D (6 bases). Germline V gene lookup returns CDR1 SGDLS and CDR2 YYNGEE. The CDR3 has 15 residues. V lost 3 bases, J lost 5 bases, and 18 bases lay in between. The CDR3 DNA reads TGTGCCAGCAGCGCCGACGGGAGCCGAGGCAACGAGCAGTACTTC. Translated: CASSADGSRGNEQYF.

The J gene is TRBJ2-1, the V gene TRBV28, with 7 bases identical to TRBD2. Germline V gene sequence: CDR1 MDHEN, CDR2 SYDVKM. The CDR3 is made up of 18 amino acids. V trimming: 3 bases; J trimming: 7 bases; junction bases outside the gene matches: 18. Here the CDR3 reads CASSLHGVGGSVGNEQFF. CDR3 DNA sequence: TGTGCCAGCAGTTTGCATGGAGTGGGCGGGAGCGTGGGAAATGAGCAGTTCTTC. The full variable domain, its missing parts supplied by reference TRBV28 and TRBJ2-1, is DVKVTQSSRYLVKRTGEKVFLECVQDMDHENMFWYRQDPGLGLRLIYFSYDVKMKEKGDIPEGYSVSREKKERFSLILESASTNQTSMYLCASSLHGVGGSVGNEQFFGPGTRLTVL.

This chain uses TRBV7-6 with TRBJ1-6, with 7 positions matching TRBD1. From germline, CDR1 is SGHVS and CDR2 FNYEAQ. V dropped 5 bases and J dropped 10; count of bases not matched to a gene: 5. The CDR3 has 13 amino acids. The CDR3 nucleotides read TGTGCCAGCAGCGAAACAGGGGTATCACCCCTCCACTTT. Translating gives CASSETGVSPLHF. Using reference TRBV7-6 and TRBJ1-6 for the parts outside the CDR3, the full variable domain is GAGVSQSPRYKVTKRGQDVALRCDPISGHVSLYWYRQALGQGPEFLTYFNYEAQQDKSGLPNDRFSAERPEGSISTLTIQRTEQRDSAMYRCASSETGVSPLHFGNGTRLTVT.